The 15 T cell receptor beta chains below come from one sample, sequenced in a study of beta chain features in type 1 diabetes. Study outcomes and limitations: Moderate yet significant TCRB CDR3 shortening was seen in Type 1 diabetes patients in all four CD4+ subsets.

The antigens these receptors bind are not known. The investigators reverse transcribed all of the isolated RNA, so they sequenced expressed TCRB transcripts. Clones were sequenced by immunoSEQ multiplex PCR, and TCRdb holds only the in-frame ones, with some missing. The sample shows more than 250,000 clones, about 15% of them seen only once. Sequenced material: naive CD4+ T cells from blood. The receptors were sampled from a man aged 18-30 years with type 1 diabetes.

This clone was observed a few times. The V and J genes are TRBV7-9 and TRBJ1-1; D unclear. The CDR3 sequence is 14 residues long. V was shortened by 5 bases and J by 0 bases, with 10 bases between the two germline ends. Germline V gives CDR1 SEHNR, CDR2 FQNEAQ (reference sequence). The DNA for the CDR3 is TGTGCCAGCAGCCCGGGAGCAATGAACACTGAAGCTTTCTTT. This encodes CASSPGAMNTEAFF. The full variable domain, its missing parts supplied by reference TRBV7-9 and TRBJ1-1, is DTGVSQNPRHKITKRGQNVTFRCDPISEHNRLYWYRQTLGQGPEFLTYFQNEAQLEKSRLLSDRFSAERPKGSFSTLEIQRTEQGDSAMYLCASSPGAMNTEAFFGQGTRLTVV.

This clone was seen only a few times. This rearrangement joins TRBV7-2 to TRBJ1-5; 8 bases are a match to TRBD1. The germline gives CDR1 SGHTA, CDR2 FQGNSA. V gave up 3 bases and J gave up 2 bases; unmatched junction bases: 6. There are 16 residues in the CDR3. The CDR3 sequence is CASSFRGLNGNQPQHF. Written as DNA, the CDR3 is TGTGCCAGCAGCTTCAGGGGGCTAAACGGCAATCAGCCCCAGCATTTT.

The J gene is TRBJ2-2, the V gene TRBV14, with D unresolved. V lost 3 bases, J lost 2 bases, and 13 bases lay in between. CDR3 length: 16 residues. The V gene's germline CDR1 is SGHDN and CDR2 FVKESK. CDR3 protein: CASSQGPTRNTGELFF. In DNA form, the CDR3 reads TGTGCCAGCAGCCAGGGCCCCACAAGAAACACCGGGGAGCTGTTTTTT.

This clone was recorded a few times. The CDR3, as DNA: TGTGCCAGCAGTGCACCGGGACAGGGGAGAGATGGCGAGCAGTACTTC. Encoded protein: CASSAPGQGRDGEQYF. The chain is built from TRBV28 and TRBJ2-7; TRBD1 matches 10 bases. This CDR3 has 16 amino acids. V lost 5 bases to trimming and J lost 6 bases; unmatched junction nucleotides: 13. Germline CDR1 is MDHEN and CDR2 is SYDVKM.

V is TRBV9 and J is TRBJ2-5, with TRBD2 matching 10 bases. From germline, CDR1 is SGDLS and CDR2 YYNGEE. The CDR3 is 15 residues long. The V segment lost 0 bases and the J segment 5 bases; nucleotides outside the gene matches: 4. This chain's CDR3 is CASSVVAGGGETQYF. CDR3 DNA: TGTGCCAGCAGCGTAGTAGCGGGGGGTGGGGAGACCCAGTACTTC. The whole variable domain, remainder taken from reference TRBV9 and TRBJ2-5, is DSGVTQTPKHLITATGQRVTLRCSPRSGDLSVYWYQQSLDQGLQFLIQYYNGEERAKGNILERFSAQQFPDLHSELNLSSLELGDSALYFCASSVVAGGGETQYFGPGTRLLVL.

The chain is built from TRBV18 and TRBJ2-1, with D perhaps TRBD1 (5 bases). Germline values: CDR1 KGHSH, CDR2 LQKENI. This CDR3 is built from 17 residues. V was cut by 2 bases and J by 0 bases, with 14 bases left in between. CDR3 in DNA: TGTGCCAGCTCACCAGTCTCAACAGGTCACTCCTACAATGAGCAGTTCTTC. Its protein product is CASSPVSTGHSYNEQFF.

The chain has TRBV30 and TRBJ2-2; 7 bases map to TRBD2. The CDR3 loop spans 15 amino acids. Germline V gene lookup returns CDR1 GTSNPN and CDR2 SVGIG (reference sequence). The V segment lost 2 bases and the J segment 1 base; nucleotides outside the gene matches: 4. The CDR3, as DNA: TGTGCCTGGAGTACGGCTAGCGGGAACACCGGGGAGCTGTTTTTT. Amino acids: CAWSTASGNTGELFF. Using reference TRBV30 and TRBJ2-2 for the parts outside the CDR3, the full variable domain is SQTIHQWPATLVQPVGSPLSLECTVEGTSNPNLYWYRQAAGRGLQLLFYSVGIGQISSEVPQNLSASRPQDRQFILSSKKLLLSDSGFYLCAWSTASGNTGELFFGEGSRLTVL.

The rearrangement links TRBV5-1 to TRBJ1-6; D unclear. Germline V CDR1 and CDR2: SGHRS, YFSETQ. Trimming left V 0 bases short and J 3 bases short, with 16 bases between. The CDR3 totals 18 residues. The CDR3 here is CASSLETTSIRYNSPLHF. The DNA of the CDR3 is TGCGCCAGCAGCTTGGAGACTACGAGCATACGCTATAATTCACCCCTCCACTTT.

V and J are TRBV28 and TRBJ1-5, with D perhaps TRBD1 (5 bases). Between the trimmed V and J ends, which lost 2 bases and 6 bases, there was a span of 11 bases. From germline, CDR1 is MDHEN and CDR2 SYDVKM. This CDR3 comprises 14 residues. CDR3 sequence reads: CASSLGRARQPQHF. CDR3 bases: TGTGCCAGCAGTTTAGGCAGGGCGCGTCAGCCCCAGCATTTT.

This clone showed up just a few times. The chain is built from TRBV18 and TRBJ1-1, with D possibly TRBD1 on 5 matching bases. The ends were cut back, 4 bases at V and 7 bases at J, with 10 bases in the middle. Looked up from germline, CDR1 is KGHSH and CDR2 is LQKENI. The CDR3 length is 12 residues. The chain's CDR3 is CASSLDRDEAFF. CDR3 bases: TGTGCCAGCTCACTAGACAGAGATGAAGCTTTCTTT.

A few counts support this clone. The chain has TRBV27 and TRBJ2-3, with D uncertain. CDR1 and CDR2 (germline): MNHEY, SMNVEV (reference sequence). V was trimmed by 5 bases and J by 1 base, leaving 4 bases between them. CDR3 length equals 12 residues. CDR3 coding DNA: TGTGCCAGCAGTCGGGGCACAGATACGCAGTATTTT. This gives the protein CASSRGTDTQYF.

This clone occurred a few times. The V and J genes are TRBV7-2 and TRBJ2-3; the D is unclear. Germline loops: CDR1 SGHTA, CDR2 FQGNSA. The CDR3 contains 15 residues. Trimming pared 6 bases from V and 2 bases from J, leaving 15 bases between. CDR3 sequence reads: CASSILGLATDTQYF. In DNA, the CDR3 is TGTGCCAGCAGTATACTCGGGTTAGCCACAGATACGCAGTATTTT.

The sample holds a few counts of this clone. The chain uses TRBV2 and TRBJ2-1; 9 bases align to TRBD1. The V gene's germline CDR1 is SNHLY and CDR2 FYNNEI. V shed 9 bases and J 6 bases; nucleotides not matched to a gene: 6. The CDR3 extends over 13 amino acids. CDR3 bases: TGTGCCAGTTGGGGGACAGGGCGCAATGAGCAGTTCTTC. It yields the protein CASWGTGRNEQFF.

This clone was found a few times. The chain combines TRBV30 with TRBJ2-3; D not certain. Trimming stripped 0 bases from V and 3 bases from J, with 10 bases between. Germline CDR1 is GTSNPN and CDR2 is SVGIG (reference sequence). This CDR3 is built from 14 residues. CDR3 nucleotide sequence: TGTGCCTGGAGTGTACCCGGAGCAACAGATACGCAGTATTTT. Its protein product is CAWSVPGATDTQYF.

This clone was found a few times. V gene TRBV6-5 combines with J gene TRBJ2-5; TRBD2 might be the D (6 bases). The CDR3 is 15 amino acids. Germline V gene sequence: CDR1 MNHEY, CDR2 SVGAGI. V dropped 1 base and J dropped 5 bases, with 14 bases sitting between them. This chain's CDR3 is CASSYFQGGGETQYF. For the CDR3, the DNA is TGTGCCAGCAGTTACTTTCAGGGAGGAGGGGAGACCCAGTACTTC.